This T cell receptor beta chain came from a study of T-cell reconstitution after alpha-beta-depleted transplantation in children. The CDR3 has 15 amino acids. Trimming shortened V by 3 bases and J by 1 base, and 13 bases separated the two germline ends. The germline gives CDR1 SGHRS, CDR2 YFSETQ. Researchers prepared the TCRbeta library using unique molecular identifiers, the study reports. A single record per CDR3 protein comes from TCRdb applying MiXCR to the PCR reads. The sample comprises some 300,000 distinct CDR3 sequences, over 9% of which are singletons, and less than 2.5% rests with the top ten.

Sequenced here: PBMCs from the stem cell graft donor, sampled from the stem cell graft. The sequence was obtained from a human donor who donated a stem cell graft to a child with acute lymphoblastic leukemia. This chain links TRBV5-1 with TRBJ1-1; D is ambiguous. The CDR3 nucleotides are TGCGCCAGCAGCTACATGCAGGTGGGGAACACTGAAGCTTTCTTT. This gives the protein CASSYMQVGNTEAFF.